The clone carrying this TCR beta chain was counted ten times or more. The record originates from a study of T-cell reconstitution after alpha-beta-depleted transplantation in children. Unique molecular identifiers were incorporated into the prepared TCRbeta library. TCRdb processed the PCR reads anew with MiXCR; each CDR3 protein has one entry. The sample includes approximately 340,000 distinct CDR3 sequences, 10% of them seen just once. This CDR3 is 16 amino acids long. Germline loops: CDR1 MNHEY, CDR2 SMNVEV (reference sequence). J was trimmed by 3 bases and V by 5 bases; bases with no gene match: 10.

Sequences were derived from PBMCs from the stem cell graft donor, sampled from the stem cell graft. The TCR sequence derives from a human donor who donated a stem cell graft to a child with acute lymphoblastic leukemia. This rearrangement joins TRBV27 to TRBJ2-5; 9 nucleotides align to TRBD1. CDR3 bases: TGTGCCAGCAGTGGTATAACAGGGGGCCGAAAAGAGACCCAGTACTTC. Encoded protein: CASSGITGGRKETQYF.